Listed here are 9 T cell receptor beta chains from one sample, sequenced in a study of tumor and adjacent non-tumor tissue in lung cancer (dated by TCRdb to between 2018 and 2020). Library prep was done by multiplex PCR. Reads for this sample came from an Illumina HiSeq 2500. TCRbeta libraries were constructed through three rounds of nested PCR with primers (Table S4) according to protocols modified from ARM-PCR. TCRdb itself trimmed the public reads at Q25 with fastp, ran MiXCR and retained productive beta chains. Rows are combined by CDR3 protein, so each entry shows the most common genes and DNA. Within this sample are about 110,000 distinct CDR3 sequences, with about 61% of them counted one time only. 15% to 20% of the sample is held by the ten biggest clonotypes. RNA was isolated from bulk, unsorted tissue, and RNA quality was assessed with a NanoDrop ND-1000 and an Agilent 2100. The normal lung samples consisted of distant non-tumor tissue collected more than 3 cm from the tumor edge.

The sequenced material came from distant non-tumor lung tissue. The receptors were gathered from a man aged 60 to 69 with non-small cell lung cancer.

On this clonotype itself: A much bigger clone sits one base away, suggesting this may be a read error. The chain's CDR3 is CARSQGTGGSYNEQFF. CDR3 DNA sequence: TGTGCCAGGAGCCAAGGGACGGGGGGCTCCTACAATGAGCAGTTCTTC. J is TRBJ2-1 and V is TRBV14; 7 nucleotides align to TRBD2. The CDR3 is 16 residues long. Per the germline V gene, CDR1 is SGHDN and CDR2 is FVKESK. Full variable domain (missing parts from reference TRBV14 and TRBJ2-1): EAGVTQFPSHSVIEKGQTVTLRCDPISGHDNLYWYRRVMGKEIKFLLHFVKESKQDESGMPNNRFLAERTGGTYSTLKVQPAELEDSGVYFCARSQGTGGSYNEQFFGPGTRLTVL.

For this clonotype: Here the CDR3 omits its conserved ending phenylalanine or tryptophan, so a read error is the likely source. V is TRBV29-1 and J is TRBJ1-3; TRBD1 might be the D (5 bases). The V end was cut by 5 bases, the J end by 0 bases, with 14 bases between. The CDR3 contains 15 residues. The germline gives CDR1 SQVTM, CDR2 ANQGSEA. CDR3 in DNA: TGCAGCGTTCGGGCGGGACGGCACTCTGGAAACACCATATATTTA. Protein: CSVRAGRHSGNTIYL.

This rearrangement joins TRBV12-3 or TRBV12-4 to TRBJ2-1; possibly TRBD2 for D (6 bases). CDR3 size: 14 residues. Between the trimmed V and J ends, which lost 7 bases and 12 bases, there was a span of 22 bases. The CDR3 loop reads CASKLGLGPDGQFF. In nucleotides, the CDR3 is TGTGCCAGCAAACTGGGACTGGGACCCGATGGGCAGTTCTTC.

Turning to this clonotype: One base away lies a much larger clone, so this may be a sequencing read error. The chain employs TRBV5-5 and TRBJ2-7; D might be TRBD1 (5 bases). CDR1 SGHKS and CDR2 YYEKEE come from the germline V gene (reference sequence). This CDR3 spans 14 amino acids. Trimming pared 2 bases from V and 6 bases from J, leaving 15 bases between. The CDR3 DNA reads as TGTGCCAGCAGCTTCACCATAGGGGCTAGCGAGCAGTACTTC. Protein sequence: CASSFTIGASEQYF.

This clonotype has at least ten counts. The chain joins TRBV6-2 or TRBV6-3 to TRBJ1-5; maybe TRBD1 (5 bases). Germline CDR1 and CDR2: MNHEY and SVGEGT. The CDR3 loop spans 14 amino acids. Trimming removed 6 bases from V and 7 bases from J, with 16 bases in between. CDR3 protein: CASSLLGRGQPQHF. DNA of the CDR3: TGTGCCAGCAGCCTCTTGGGACGGGGCCAGCCCCAGCATTTT.

The sample holds many counts of this clonotype. The V and J genes are TRBV4-1 and TRBJ1-2, with 8 nucleotides matching TRBD1. Trimming cost V 4 bases and J 5 bases; bases outside gene matches: 3. Germline V gene sequence: CDR1 MGHRA, CDR2 YSYEKL. This CDR3 is built from 13 residues. CDR3 DNA: TGCGCCAGCAGCCGGACAGGGCTTTATGGCTACACCTTC. It encodes CASSRTGLYGYTF.

To note about this clonotype: A junction boundary mismatches the germline segment, possibly from a read error. The chain links TRBV11-2 to TRBJ2-1, with 10 nucleotides matching TRBD2. The CDR3 sequence is 16 residues long. The germline gives CDR1 SGHAT, CDR2 FQNNGV. The CDR3 protein is CASTLMLAGVNNEQSF. The DNA of the CDR3 is TGTGCCAGCACCCTGATGCTAGCGGGGGTTAACAATGAGCAATCCTTC.

This clonotype showed up many times. J is TRBJ2-2 and V is TRBV25-1; D not certain. Germline V gene lookup returns CDR1 MGHDK and CDR2 SYGVNS. This CDR3 has 11 amino acids. Trimming removed 5 bases at V and 5 bases at J, with 3 bases between. The CDR3 sequence is CASSRTGELFF. The CDR3 DNA is TGTGCCAGCAGTCGTACCGGGGAGCTGTTTTTT.

This clonotype came up a few times. Compared with germline, one end of the junction differs, possibly owing to a read error. This rearrangement joins TRBV11-1 to TRBJ1-2; a weak D match, TRBD1 (5 bases). This CDR3 is 14 amino acids long. Germline V gene sequence: CDR1 SGHAT, CDR2 FQDESV (reference sequence). The CDR3 region is CASSLGRQTYGYAF. In DNA, the CDR3 is TGTGCCAGCAGCTTAGGACGACAGACCTATGGCTACGCCTTC. Drawing the rest from reference TRBV11-1 and TRBJ1-2, the complete variable domain is EAEVAQSPRYKITEKSQAVAFWCDPISGHATLYWYRQILGQGPELLVQFQDESVVDDSQLPKDRFSAERLKGVDSTLKIQPAELGDSAMYLCASSLGRQTYGYAFGSGTRLTVV.